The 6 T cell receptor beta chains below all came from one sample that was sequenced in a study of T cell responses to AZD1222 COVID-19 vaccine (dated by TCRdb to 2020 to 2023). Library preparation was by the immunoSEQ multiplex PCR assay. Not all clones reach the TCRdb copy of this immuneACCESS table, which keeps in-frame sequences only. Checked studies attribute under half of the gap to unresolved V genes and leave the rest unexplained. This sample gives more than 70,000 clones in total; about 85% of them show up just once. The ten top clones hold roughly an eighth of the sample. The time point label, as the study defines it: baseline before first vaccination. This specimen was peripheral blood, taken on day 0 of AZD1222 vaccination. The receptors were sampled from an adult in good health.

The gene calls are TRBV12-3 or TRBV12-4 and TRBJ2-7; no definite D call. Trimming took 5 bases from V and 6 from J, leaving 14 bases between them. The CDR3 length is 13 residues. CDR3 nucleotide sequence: TGTGCCAGCAGTCTCCGGACCGTATTCGAGCAGTACTTC. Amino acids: CASSLRTVFEQYF.

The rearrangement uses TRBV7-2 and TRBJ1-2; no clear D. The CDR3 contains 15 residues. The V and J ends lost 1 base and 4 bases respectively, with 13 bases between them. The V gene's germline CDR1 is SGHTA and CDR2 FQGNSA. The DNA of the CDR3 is TGTGCCAGCAGCTTAGTTCAGCCGGGCAGCTATGGCTACACCTTC. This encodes CASSLVQPGSYGYTF.

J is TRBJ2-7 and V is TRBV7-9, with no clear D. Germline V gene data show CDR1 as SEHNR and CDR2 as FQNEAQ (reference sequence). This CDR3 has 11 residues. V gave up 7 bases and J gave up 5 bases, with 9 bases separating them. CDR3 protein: CASTERNEQYF. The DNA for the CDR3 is TGTGCCAGCACCGAACGGAACGAGCAGTACTTC.

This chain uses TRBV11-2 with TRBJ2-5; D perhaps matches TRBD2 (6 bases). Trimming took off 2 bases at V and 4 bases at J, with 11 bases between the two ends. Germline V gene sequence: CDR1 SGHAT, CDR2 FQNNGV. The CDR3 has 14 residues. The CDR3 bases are TGTGCCAGCAGCTTACCACTAGCTCGAGAGACCCAGTACTTC. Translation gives CASSLPLARETQYF.

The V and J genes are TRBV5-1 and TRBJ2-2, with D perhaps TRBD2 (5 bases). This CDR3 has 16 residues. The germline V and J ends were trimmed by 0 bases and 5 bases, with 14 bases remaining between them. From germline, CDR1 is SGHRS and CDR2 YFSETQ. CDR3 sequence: CASSLALNLATGELFF. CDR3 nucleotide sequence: TGCGCCAGCAGCTTGGCCCTCAACCTAGCTACCGGGGAGCTGTTTTTT.

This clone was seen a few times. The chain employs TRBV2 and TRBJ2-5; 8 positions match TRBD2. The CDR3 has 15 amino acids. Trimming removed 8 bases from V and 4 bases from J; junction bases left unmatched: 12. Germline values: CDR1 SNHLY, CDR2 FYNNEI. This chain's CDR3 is CASYNSGGPGETQYF. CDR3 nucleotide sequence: TGTGCCAGCTACAATTCGGGGGGGCCCGGAGAGACCCAGTACTTC.